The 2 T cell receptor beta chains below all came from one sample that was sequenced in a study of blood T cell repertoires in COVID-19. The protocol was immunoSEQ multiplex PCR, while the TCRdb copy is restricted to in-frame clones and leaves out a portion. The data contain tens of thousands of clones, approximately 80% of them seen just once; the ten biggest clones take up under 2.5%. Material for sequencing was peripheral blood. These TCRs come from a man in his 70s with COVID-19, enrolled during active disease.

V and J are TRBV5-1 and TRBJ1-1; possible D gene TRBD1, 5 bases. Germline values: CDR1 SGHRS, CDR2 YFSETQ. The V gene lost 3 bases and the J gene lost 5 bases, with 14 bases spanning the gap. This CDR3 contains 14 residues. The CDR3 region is CASSWLGGATEAFF. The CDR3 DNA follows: TGCGCCAGCAGCTGGTTGGGGGGAGCGACTGAAGCTTTCTTT.

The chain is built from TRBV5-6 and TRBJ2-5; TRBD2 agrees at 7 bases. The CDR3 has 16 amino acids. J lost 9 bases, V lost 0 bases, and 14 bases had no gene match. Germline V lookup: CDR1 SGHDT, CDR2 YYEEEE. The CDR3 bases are TGTGCCAGCAGCTTGGAACCTAGCGGAAACCTAGCGGCCCAGTACTTC. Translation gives CASSLEPSGNLAAQYF.